This T cell receptor beta chain was recorded in a study of OX40 agonist ivuxolimab in advanced cancers. Study in general: Cohort: more than 75% men, mean age 60, aged about 23 to 79.

Clones were sequenced by immunoSEQ multiplex PCR, and TCRdb holds only the in-frame ones, with some missing. The sample has about 62,000 clones, 79% seen once. The sequence came from an adult with an advanced solid tumor such as melanoma, head and neck, liver or kidney cancer. Source: CD4+ or CD8+ T cells sorted from blood, taken in a trial of the OX40 agonist ivuxolimab.

For the CDR3, the DNA is TGTGCCAGCTCACGGTTTGGAAGTTCTAATGAAAAACTGTTTTTT. It is translated as CASSRFGSSNEKLFF. The V and J genes are TRBV18 and TRBJ1-4; D remains unclear. V gave up 4 bases and J gave up 3 bases, with 12 bases separating them. This CDR3 is 15 amino acids long. Germline V CDR1 and CDR2: KGHSH, LQKENI.